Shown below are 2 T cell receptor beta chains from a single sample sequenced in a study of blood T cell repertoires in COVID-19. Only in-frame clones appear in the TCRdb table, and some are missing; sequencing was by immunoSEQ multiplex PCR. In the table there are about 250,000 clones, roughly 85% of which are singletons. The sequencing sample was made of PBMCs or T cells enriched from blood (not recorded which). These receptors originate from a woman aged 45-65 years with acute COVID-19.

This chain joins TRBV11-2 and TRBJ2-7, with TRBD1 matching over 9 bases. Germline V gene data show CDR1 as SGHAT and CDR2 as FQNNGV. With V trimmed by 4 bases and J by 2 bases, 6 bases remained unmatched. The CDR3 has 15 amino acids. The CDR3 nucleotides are TGTGCCAGCAGCTCACCCCGGGACAGGGCCTACGAGCAGTACTTC. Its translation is CASSSPRDRAYEQYF.

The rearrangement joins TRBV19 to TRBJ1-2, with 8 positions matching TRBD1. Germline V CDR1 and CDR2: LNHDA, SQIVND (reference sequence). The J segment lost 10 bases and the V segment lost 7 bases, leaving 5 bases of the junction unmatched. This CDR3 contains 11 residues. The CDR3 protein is CASTKDRVYTF. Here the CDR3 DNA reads TGTGCCAGTACTAAGGACAGGGTCTACACCTTC.